This T cell receptor beta chain was retrieved from a study of T cells in Graves' hyperthyroidism and ophthalmopathy. The authors deemed Graves' hyperthyroidism stable absent ophthalmopathy progression within 18 months. Diagnosing involved the use of clinical symptoms, serum thyroxine and TRAb, thyroid ultrasound and orbital computed tomography. The source of the PBMCs was over 8.5 ml of fresh peripheral blood. Per the germline V gene, CDR1 is SGHTA and CDR2 is FQGTGA. Trimming stripped 5 bases from V and 7 bases from J, with 21 bases between. This CDR3 spans 16 amino acids. TCR beta CDR3 regions were amplified from RNA. In the first-round RT-PCR of the TCR CDR3, the HTBI primer set was used. TCRdb analysed the multiplex PCR reads with MiXCR anew, one entry per CDR3 protein. The sample lists roughly 300,000 distinct CDR3 sequences; about 15% were seen once. This clonotype occurred many times.

Material: blood. The TCR comes from a woman younger than 45 with Graves' hyperthyroidism. The V gene is TRBV7-3, the J gene TRBJ2-1; TRBD2 is a possible D gene (6 bases). The DNA of the CDR3 is TGTGCCAGCAGCGCCTCCTTTGACGGGGGTGGGAATGAGCAGTTCTTC. This gives the protein CASSASFDGGGNEQFF. The full variable domain, in which reference TRBV7-3 and TRBJ2-1 provide the parts outside the CDR3, is GAGVSQTPSNKVTEKGKYVELRCDPISGHTALYWYRQSLGQGPEFLIYFQGTGAADDSGLPNDRFFAVRPEGSVSTLKIQRTERGDSAVYLCASSASFDGGGNEQFFGPGTRLTVL.